Described below is a single T cell receptor beta chain sequence and its context. This specimen includes other DNA sequences encoding the same CDR3. Germline V gives CDR1 SGHTA, CDR2 FQGNSA. CDR3 length: 14 amino acids. Unmatched junction bases numbered 3, after V lost 4 bases and J lost 4 bases. Under the authors' procedure: Reference gene primer amplification gave nucleated cell count estimates. TCRdb's copy holds only in-frame clones and misses some; the assay was immunoSEQ multiplex PCR. The D gene and trimming were derived from the DNA, and the V and J assignments and clone size from that table. This sample has approximately 230,000 clones, with about 90% found just once. This record belongs to a study of blood T cell repertoires in COVID-19. Study summary: Acute and convalescent COVID-19 specimens originated in the United States, Italy and Spain. In each case, the material was cDNA or gDNA derived from T cells, B-cell-depleted T cells, or PBMCs.

The receptor was isolated from an older man with acute or convalescent COVID-19. J is TRBJ2-5 and V is TRBV7-2, with 10 bases that match TRBD2. The sample comprised peripheral blood. DNA for the CDR3: TGTGCCAGCAGCTCCAGCGGGAGGGGAGAGACCCAGTACTTC. Translated: CASSSSGRGETQYF.